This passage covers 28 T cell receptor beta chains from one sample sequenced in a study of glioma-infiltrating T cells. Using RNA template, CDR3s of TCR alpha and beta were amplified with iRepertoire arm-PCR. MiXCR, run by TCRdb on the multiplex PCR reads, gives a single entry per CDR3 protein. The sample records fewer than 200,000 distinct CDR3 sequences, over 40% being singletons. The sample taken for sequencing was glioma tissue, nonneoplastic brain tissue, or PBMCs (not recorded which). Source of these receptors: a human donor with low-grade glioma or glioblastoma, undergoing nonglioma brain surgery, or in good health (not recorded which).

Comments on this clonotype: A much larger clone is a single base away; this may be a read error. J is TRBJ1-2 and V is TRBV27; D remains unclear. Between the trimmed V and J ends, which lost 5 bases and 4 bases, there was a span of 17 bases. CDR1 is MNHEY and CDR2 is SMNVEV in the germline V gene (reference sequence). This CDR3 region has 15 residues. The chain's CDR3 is CASSTHSSSGYGYTF. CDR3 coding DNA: TGTGCCAGCAGTACGCACAGCAGTTCGGGCTATGGCTACACCTTC.

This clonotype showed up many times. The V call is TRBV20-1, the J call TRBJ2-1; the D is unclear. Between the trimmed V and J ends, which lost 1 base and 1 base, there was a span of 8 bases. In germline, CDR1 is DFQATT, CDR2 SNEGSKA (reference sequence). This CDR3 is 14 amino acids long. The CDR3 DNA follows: TGCAGTGCTAGAGGCGCGGATTCCTACAATGAGCAGTTCTTC. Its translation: CSARGADSYNEQFF.

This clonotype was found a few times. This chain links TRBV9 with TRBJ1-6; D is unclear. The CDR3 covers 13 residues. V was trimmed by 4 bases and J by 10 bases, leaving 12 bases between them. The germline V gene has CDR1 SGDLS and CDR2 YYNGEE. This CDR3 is CASSLGERSPLHF. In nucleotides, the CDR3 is TGTGCCAGCAGCCTCGGCGAGAGATCACCCCTCCACTTT.

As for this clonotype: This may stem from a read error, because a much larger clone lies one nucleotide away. CDR3 in amino acids: CASTQFLQGNQPQHF. The CDR3 DNA reads TGTGCCAGCACCCAATTTTTACAGGGCAATCAGCCCCAGCATTTT. The chain has TRBV4-2 and TRBJ1-5; D possibly corresponds to TRBD1 (5 bases). The germline V gene has CDR1 LGHNA and CDR2 YNFKEQ. The CDR3 length is 15 residues.

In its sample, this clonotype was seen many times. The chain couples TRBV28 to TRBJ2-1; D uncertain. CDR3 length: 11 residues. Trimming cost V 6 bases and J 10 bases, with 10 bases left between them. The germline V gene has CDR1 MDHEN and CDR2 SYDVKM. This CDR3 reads CASSRKKEQFF. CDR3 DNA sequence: TGTGCCAGCAGCCGAAAGAAAGAGCAGTTCTTC.

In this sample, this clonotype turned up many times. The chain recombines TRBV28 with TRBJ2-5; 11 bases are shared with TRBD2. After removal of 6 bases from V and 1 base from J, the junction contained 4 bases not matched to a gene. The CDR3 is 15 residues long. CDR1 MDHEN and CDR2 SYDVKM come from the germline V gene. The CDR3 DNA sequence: TGTGCCAGCAGAACCGGGACTAGCGGCCAAGAGACCCAGTACTTC. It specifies CASRTGTSGQETQYF.

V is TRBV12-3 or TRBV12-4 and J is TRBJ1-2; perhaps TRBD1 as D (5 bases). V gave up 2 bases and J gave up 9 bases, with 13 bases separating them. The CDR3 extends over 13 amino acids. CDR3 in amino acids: CASSLQSGYRYTF. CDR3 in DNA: TGTGCCAGCAGTTTACAATCAGGGTATCGCTACACCTTC.

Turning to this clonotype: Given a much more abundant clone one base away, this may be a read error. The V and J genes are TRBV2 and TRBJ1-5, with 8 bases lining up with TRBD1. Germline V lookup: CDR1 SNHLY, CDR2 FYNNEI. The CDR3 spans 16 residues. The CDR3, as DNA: TGTGACAGCAGAGCTGGGCCAGGGGGCTACAATCAGCCCCAGCATTTT. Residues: CDSRAGPGGYNQPQHF.

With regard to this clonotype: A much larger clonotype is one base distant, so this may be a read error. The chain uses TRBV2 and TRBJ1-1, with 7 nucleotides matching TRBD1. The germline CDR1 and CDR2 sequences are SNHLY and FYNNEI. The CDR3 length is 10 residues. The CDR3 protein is CDSRQGEVFF. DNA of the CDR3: TGTGACAGCCGACAGGGTGAGGTTTTCTTT.

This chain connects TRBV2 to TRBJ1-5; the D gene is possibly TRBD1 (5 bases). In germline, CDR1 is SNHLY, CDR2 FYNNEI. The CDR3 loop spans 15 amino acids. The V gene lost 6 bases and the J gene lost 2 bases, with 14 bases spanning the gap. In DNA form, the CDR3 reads TGTGCCAGCAGGCTGGGGGGGGGGGGCAATCAGCCCCAGCATTTT. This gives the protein CASRLGGGGNQPQHF.

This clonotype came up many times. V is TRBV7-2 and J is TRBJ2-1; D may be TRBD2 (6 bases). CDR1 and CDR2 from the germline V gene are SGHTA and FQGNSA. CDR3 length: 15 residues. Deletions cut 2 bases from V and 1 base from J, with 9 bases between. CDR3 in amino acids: CASSLSEGSYNEQFF. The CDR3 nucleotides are TGTGCCAGCAGCTTATCGGAGGGTTCCTACAATGAGCAGTTCTTC.

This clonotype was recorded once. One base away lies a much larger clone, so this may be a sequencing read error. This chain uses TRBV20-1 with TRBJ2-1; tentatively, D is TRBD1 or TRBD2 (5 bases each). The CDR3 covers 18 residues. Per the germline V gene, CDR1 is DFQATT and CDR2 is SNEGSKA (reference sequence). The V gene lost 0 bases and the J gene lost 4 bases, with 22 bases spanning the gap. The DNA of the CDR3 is TGCAGTGCTAGAGATCGGAGATCGGGGCTAGGAGAGTACAATGAGCAGTTCTTC. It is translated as CSARDRRSGLGEYNEQFF.

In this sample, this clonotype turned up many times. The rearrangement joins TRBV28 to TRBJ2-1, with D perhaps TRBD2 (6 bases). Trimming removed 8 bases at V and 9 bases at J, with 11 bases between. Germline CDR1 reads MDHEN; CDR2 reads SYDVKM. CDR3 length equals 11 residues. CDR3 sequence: CASLLRGEQFF. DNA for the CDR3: TGTGCCAGCCTATTGCGGGGTGAGCAGTTCTTC.

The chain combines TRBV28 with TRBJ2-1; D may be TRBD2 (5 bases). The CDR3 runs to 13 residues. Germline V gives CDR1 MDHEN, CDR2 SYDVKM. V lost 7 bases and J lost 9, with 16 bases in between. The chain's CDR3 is CASTQPGVGEQFF. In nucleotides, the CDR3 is TGTGCCAGCACCCAGCCCGGGGTGGGTGAGCAGTTCTTC.

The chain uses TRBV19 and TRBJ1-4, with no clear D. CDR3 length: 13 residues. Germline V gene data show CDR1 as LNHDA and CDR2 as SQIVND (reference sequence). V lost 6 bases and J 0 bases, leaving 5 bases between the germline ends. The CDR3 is CASRGTTNEKLFF. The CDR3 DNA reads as TGTGCCAGTAGAGGCACAACTAATGAAAAACTGTTTTTT.

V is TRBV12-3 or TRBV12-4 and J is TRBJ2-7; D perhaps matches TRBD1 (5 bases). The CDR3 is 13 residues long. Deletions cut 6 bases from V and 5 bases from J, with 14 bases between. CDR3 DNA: TGTGCCAGCAGCGCGCAGGGTAGGCACGAGCAGTACTTC. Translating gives CASSAQGRHEQYF.

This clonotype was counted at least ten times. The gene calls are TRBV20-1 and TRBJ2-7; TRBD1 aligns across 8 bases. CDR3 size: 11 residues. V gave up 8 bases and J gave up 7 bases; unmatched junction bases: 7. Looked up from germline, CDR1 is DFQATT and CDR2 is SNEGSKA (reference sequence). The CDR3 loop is CSTGQGGEQYF. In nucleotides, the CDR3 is TGCAGTACAGGACAGGGTGGTGAGCAGTACTTC.

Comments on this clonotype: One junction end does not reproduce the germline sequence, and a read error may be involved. The CDR3 region is CASSQVGYSHEQYF. The DNA for the CDR3 is TGCGCCAGCAGCCAAGTGGGGTACTCCCACGAGCAGTACTTC. The chain employs TRBV4-1 and TRBJ2-7; D remains unclear. The germline V gene has CDR1 MGHRA and CDR2 YSYEKL. The CDR3 is 14 residues long.

The CDR3 here is CASSFARGKDTQYF. CDR3 in DNA: TGTGCCAGCAGCTTTGCGCGGGGCAAAGATACGCAGTATTTT. J is TRBJ2-3 and V is TRBV7-2; weak D call: TRBD2 (6 bases). Germline-derived CDR1 and CDR2 are SGHTA and FQGNSA. The V gene lost 3 bases and the J gene lost 5 bases, with 12 bases spanning the gap. The CDR3 contains 14 residues.

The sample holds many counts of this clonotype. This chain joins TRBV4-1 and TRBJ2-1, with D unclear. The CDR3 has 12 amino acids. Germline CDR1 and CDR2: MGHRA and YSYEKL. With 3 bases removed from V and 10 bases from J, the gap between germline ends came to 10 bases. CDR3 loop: CASSQTSREQFF. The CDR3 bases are TGCGCCAGCAGCCAGACCTCTAGAGAGCAGTTCTTC.

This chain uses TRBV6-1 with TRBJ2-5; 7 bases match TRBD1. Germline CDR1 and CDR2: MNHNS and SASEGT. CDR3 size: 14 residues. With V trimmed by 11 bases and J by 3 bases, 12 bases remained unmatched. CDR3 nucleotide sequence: TGTGCCCAGTCCTTATCCGGGACAGAAGAGACCCAGTACTTC. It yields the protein CAQSLSGTEETQYF.

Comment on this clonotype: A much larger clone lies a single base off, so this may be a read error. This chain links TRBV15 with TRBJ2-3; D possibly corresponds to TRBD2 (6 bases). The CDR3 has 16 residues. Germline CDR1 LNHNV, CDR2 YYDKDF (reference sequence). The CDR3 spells CATIRNLGGSTDTQYF. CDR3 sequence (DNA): TGTGCCACCATCAGAAATCTTGGAGGGAGCACAGATACGCAGTATTTT. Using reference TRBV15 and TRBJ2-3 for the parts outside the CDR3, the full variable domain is DAMVIQNPRYQVTQFGKPVTLSCSQTLNHNVMYWYQQKSSQAPKLLFHYYDKDFNNEADTPDNFQSRRPNTSFCFLDIRSPGLGDTAMYLCATIRNLGGSTDTQYFGPGTRLTVL.

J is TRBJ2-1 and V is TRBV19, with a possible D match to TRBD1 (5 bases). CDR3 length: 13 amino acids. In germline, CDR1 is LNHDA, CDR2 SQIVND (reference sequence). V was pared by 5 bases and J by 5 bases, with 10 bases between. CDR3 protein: CASSLTVNNEQFF. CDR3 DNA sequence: TGTGCCAGTAGTTTGACAGTGAACAATGAGCAGTTCTTC.

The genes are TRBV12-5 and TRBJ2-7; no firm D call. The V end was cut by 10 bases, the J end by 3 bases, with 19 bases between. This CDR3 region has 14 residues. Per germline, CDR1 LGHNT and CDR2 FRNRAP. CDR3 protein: CATPIRVVGYEQYF. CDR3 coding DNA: TGTGCTACACCGATTAGGGTAGTAGGCTACGAGCAGTACTTC.

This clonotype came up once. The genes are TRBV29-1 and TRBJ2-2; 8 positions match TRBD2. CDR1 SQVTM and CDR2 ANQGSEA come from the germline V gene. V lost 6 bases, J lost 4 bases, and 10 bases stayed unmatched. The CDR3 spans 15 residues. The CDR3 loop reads CSVVFTGGRTGELFF. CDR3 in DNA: TGCAGCGTCGTGTTCACGGGAGGGCGCACCGGGGAGCTGTTTTTT.

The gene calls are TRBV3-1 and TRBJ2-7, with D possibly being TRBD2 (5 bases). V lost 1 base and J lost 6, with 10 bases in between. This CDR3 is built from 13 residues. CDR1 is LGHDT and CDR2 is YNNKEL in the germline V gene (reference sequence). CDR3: CASSQVEGSEQYF. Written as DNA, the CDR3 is TGTGCCAGCAGCCAAGTCGAGGGTTCCGAGCAGTACTTC.

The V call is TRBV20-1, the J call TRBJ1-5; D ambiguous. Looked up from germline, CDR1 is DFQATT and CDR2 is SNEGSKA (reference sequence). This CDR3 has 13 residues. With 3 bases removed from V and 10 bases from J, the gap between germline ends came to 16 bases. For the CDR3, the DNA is TGCAGTGCTAGTAAACTTCCCAATCTTCCCCAGCATTTT. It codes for CSASKLPNLPQHF.

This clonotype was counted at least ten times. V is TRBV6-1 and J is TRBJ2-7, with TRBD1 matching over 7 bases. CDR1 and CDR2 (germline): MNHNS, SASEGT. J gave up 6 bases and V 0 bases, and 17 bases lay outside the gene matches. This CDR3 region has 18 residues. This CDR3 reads CASSEAGTEQGYIGEQYF. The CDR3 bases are TGTGCCAGCAGTGAAGCTGGGACCGAACAGGGGTACATTGGCGAGCAGTACTTC.